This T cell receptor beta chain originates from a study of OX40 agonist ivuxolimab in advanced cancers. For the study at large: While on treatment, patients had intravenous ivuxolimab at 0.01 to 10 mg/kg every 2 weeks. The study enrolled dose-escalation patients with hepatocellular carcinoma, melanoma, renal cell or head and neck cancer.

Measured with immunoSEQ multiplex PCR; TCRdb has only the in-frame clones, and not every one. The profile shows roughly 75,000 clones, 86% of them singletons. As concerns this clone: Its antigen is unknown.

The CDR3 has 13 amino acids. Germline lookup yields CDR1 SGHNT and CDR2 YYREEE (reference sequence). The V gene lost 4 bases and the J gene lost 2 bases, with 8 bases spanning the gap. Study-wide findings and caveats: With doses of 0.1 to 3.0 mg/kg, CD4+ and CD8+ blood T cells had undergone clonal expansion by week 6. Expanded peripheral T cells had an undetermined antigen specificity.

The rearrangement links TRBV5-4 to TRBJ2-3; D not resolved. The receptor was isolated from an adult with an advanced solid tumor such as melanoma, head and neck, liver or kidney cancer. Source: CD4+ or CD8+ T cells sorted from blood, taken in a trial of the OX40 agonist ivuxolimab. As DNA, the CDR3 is TGTGCCAGCAGCGCCCAGTTCACAGATACGCAGTATTTT. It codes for CASSAQFTDTQYF.